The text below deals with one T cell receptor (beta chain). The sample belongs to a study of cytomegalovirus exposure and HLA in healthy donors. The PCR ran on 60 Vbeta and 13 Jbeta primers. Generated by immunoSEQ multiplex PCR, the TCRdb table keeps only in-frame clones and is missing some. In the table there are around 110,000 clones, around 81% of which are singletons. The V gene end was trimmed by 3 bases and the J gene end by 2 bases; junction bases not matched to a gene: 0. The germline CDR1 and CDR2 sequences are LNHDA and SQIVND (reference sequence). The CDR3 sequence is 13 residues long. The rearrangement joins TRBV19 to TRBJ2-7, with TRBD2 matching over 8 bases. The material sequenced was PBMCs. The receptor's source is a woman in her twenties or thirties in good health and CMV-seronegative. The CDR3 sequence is CASSMTSAYEQYF. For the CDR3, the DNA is TGTGCCAGTAGTATGACTAGCGCCTACGAGCAGTACTTC.